This T cell receptor (beta chain) was documented in a study of cytomegalovirus exposure and HLA in healthy donors. The PCR made use of 60 Vbeta and 13 Jbeta primers. Data came from immunoSEQ multiplex PCR; TCRdb stores just in-frame clones and leaves some out. Of fewer than 150,000 clones detected, about 74% appear once; the ten largest clones hold approximately 2%. This clone was picked up one time. The CDR3 length is 15 residues. Trimming took 2 bases from V and 1 from J, leaving 8 bases between them. The germline CDR1 and CDR2 sequences are SNHLY and FYNNEI. The TCR originated in a man younger than 40 in good health and CMV-seronegative. Sequenced sample: PBMCs. The V gene is TRBV2, the J gene TRBJ2-2; D is uncertain. In nucleotides, the CDR3 is TGTGCCAGCAGTGAATTGGCCTTGAACACCGGGGAGCTGTTTTTT. Translation: CASSELALNTGELFF.